Listed below are T cell receptor beta chains from one sample, sequenced in a study of regulatory T cells in long-lasting Graves disease. TCRdb passed the multiplex PCR reads through MiXCR, listing each CDR3 protein once. The table shows hundreds of thousands of distinct CDR3 sequences, with roughly 13% occurring only once. These data are also associated with another study on T cells in Graves' hyperthyroidism and ophthalmopathy.

The sequenced sample was peripheral blood mononuclear cells (PBMCs), obtained at new diagnosis, from a patient treated with antithyroid drugs. These receptors were obtained from a man aged 25 to 40 with Graves disease. CDR3s leave out the opening cysteine and the closing phenylalanine or tryptophan. Part of the rows lack a size; the others show once, few, many or a class for expanded clones.

size: many; J: TRBJ2-3; V: TRBV10-2; CDR3: ASSIGQRGPADTQY
size: many; J: TRBJ1-1; V: TRBV6-5; CDR3: ASSYSPAGHTEAF
size: NA; J: TRBJ1-5; V: TRBV24-1; CDR3: ATSDPGQGQGNQPQH
size: many; J: TRBJ2-3; V: TRBV6-1; CDR3: ASSNSVTQY
size: many; J: TRBJ1-2; V: TRBV29-1; CDR3: SVDRDGYT
size: many; J: TRBJ2-1; V: TRBV29-1; CDR3: SVDTTSGDGNEQF
size: many; J: TRBJ2-3; V: TRBV11-2; CDR3: ASSLGSSGNTQY
size: many; J: TRBJ2-7; V: TRBV4-1; CDR3: ASSQLAGALYEQY
size: many; J: TRBJ1-1; V: TRBV11-2; CDR3: ASSHRLAEAF
size: few; J: TRBJ2-7; V: TRBV19; CDR3: ASSPRDSFREQY
size: NA; J: TRBJ1-6; V: TRBV6-1; CDR3: ASSEARRRYSPLH
size: many; J: TRBJ2-7; V: TRBV19; CDR3: ASSIREGTSEQY
size: few; J: TRBJ1-4; V: TRBV3-1; CDR3: ASNQGQGAYGEKLF
size: many; J: TRBJ1-2; V: TRBV10-3; CDR3: AIRVQGALRGYGYT
size: NA; J: TRBJ2-7; V: TRBV4-1; CDR3: ASSQQQGRYEQY
size: NA; J: TRBJ2-3; V: TRBV18; CDR3: ASSETQVGVDTQY